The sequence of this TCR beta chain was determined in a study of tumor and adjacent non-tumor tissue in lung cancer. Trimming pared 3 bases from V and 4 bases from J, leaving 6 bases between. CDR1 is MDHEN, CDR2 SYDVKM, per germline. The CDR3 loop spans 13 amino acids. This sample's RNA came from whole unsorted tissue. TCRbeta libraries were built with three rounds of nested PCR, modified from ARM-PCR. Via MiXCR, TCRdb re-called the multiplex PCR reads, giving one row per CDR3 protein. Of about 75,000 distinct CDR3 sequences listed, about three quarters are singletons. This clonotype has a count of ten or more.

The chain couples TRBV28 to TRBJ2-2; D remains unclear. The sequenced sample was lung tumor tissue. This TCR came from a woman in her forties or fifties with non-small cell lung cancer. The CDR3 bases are TGTGCCAGCAGTTTCATCGTCACCGGGGAGCTGTTTTTT. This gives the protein CASSFIVTGELFF.